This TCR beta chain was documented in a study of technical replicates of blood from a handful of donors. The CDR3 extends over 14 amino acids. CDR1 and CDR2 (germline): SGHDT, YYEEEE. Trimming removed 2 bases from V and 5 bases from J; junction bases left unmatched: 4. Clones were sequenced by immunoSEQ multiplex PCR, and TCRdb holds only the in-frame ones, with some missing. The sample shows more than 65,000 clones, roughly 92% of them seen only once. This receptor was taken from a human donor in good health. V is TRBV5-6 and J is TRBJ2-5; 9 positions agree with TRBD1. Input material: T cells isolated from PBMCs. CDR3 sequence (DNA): TGTGCCAGCAGCTTTGGGACAGGGTTGGAGACCCAGTACTTC. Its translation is CASSFGTGLETQYF.